This T cell receptor (beta chain) was sequenced for a study of radiotherapy plus CTLA-4 blockade in lung cancer. Assay used: immunoSEQ multiplex PCR; TCRdb lists only in-frame clones, some missing. The sample has some 60,000 clones, about three quarters seen once. V lost 7 bases, J lost 1 base, and 12 bases stayed unmatched. The CDR3 has 15 residues. The germline CDR1 and CDR2 sequences are SQVTM and ANQGSEA. This chain links TRBV29-1 with TRBJ1-1; 7 nucleotides agree with TRBD1. This receptor was taken from a human donor with non-small cell lung cancer who had a partial response to radiotherapy plus ipilimumab. The sequences come from peripheral blood, collected from a patient treated with radiotherapy plus ipilimumab. The CDR3 is CSGQGRIPRNTEAFF. The CDR3 region has the DNA TGCAGCGGACAGGGTCGGATCCCCCGGAACACTGAAGCTTTCTTT.